One sample yielded the 27 T cell receptor beta chains listed below, sequenced in a study of blood T cell repertoires in COVID-19. Sequencing used immunoSEQ multiplex PCR; TCRdb keeps in-frame clones, though not all of them. The profile shows 90,000 to 150,000 clones, around 90% of them singletons. Sample: peripheral blood. All receptors come from a woman aged 45-65 years with active or convalescent COVID-19.

The V and J genes are TRBV28 and TRBJ2-1; unclear D gene. CDR1 is MDHEN, CDR2 SYDVKM, per germline. The CDR3 covers 14 residues. V lost 8 bases and J 8 bases, leaving 19 bases between the germline ends. CDR3 region: CASHDWASTDEQFF. Written as DNA, the CDR3 is TGTGCCAGCCACGATTGGGCCTCGACGGATGAGCAGTTCTTC.

The V call is TRBV2, the J call TRBJ2-7; no reliable D call. CDR1 and CDR2 (germline): SNHLY, FYNNEI. The CDR3 is made up of 14 amino acids. V was pared by 6 bases and J by 4 bases, with 16 bases between. CDR3 region: CASRHEEVVYEQYF. The CDR3 coding sequence is TGTGCCAGCAGACACGAAGAAGTCGTGTACGAGCAGTACTTC.

V gene TRBV2 combines with J gene TRBJ1-1; D might be TRBD1 (5 bases). Trimming took off 6 bases at V and 1 base at J, with 12 bases between the two ends. There are 14 residues in the CDR3. Per the germline V gene, CDR1 is SNHLY and CDR2 is FYNNEI. CDR3 protein: CASSQGVANTEAFF. In DNA, the CDR3 is TGTGCCAGCAGCCAAGGGGTTGCGAACACTGAAGCTTTCTTT. Combining the CDR3 with reference TRBV2 and TRBJ1-1 gives the whole variable domain EPEVTQTPSHQVTQMGQEVILRCVPISNHLYFYWYRQILGQKVEFLVSFYNNEISEKSEIFDDQFSVERPDGSNFTLKIRSTKLEDSAMYFCASSQGVANTEAFFGQGTRLTVV.

This clone was counted once. This rearrangement joins TRBV5-8 to TRBJ2-7; D possibly corresponds to TRBD2 (7 bases). Trimming cost V 3 bases and J 2 bases, with 12 bases left between them. Germline lookup yields CDR1 SGHTS and CDR2 YDEGEE. The CDR3 is 14 residues long. This CDR3 reads CASSSTGGAYEQYF. The CDR3 DNA is TGTGCCAGCAGCTCGACGGGGGGCGCCTACGAGCAGTACTTC.

This clone was counted a single time. The V call is TRBV28, the J call TRBJ1-3; D not resolved. Per the germline V gene, CDR1 is MDHEN and CDR2 is SYDVKM. The CDR3 sequence is 15 residues long. V shed 6 bases and J shed 0 bases, with 12 bases lying between them. Here the CDR3 reads CASSPVGGSGNTIYF. The CDR3 DNA reads as TGTGCCAGCAGCCCCGTAGGAGGCTCTGGAAACACCATATATTTT.

The chain couples TRBV2 to TRBJ1-5; a possible D gene is TRBD1 (5 bases). Germline V gene sequence: CDR1 SNHLY, CDR2 FYNNEI. Trimming took 4 bases from V and 2 from J, leaving 9 bases between them. This CDR3 spans 14 amino acids. CDR3 amino acids: CASSVGGGNQPQHF. The CDR3 DNA is TGTGCCAGCAGTGTCGGGGGTGGCAATCAGCCCCAGCATTTT.

The gene calls are TRBV7-8 and TRBJ2-7; TRBD2 aligns across 7 bases. Trimming cost V 5 bases and J 0 bases; bases outside gene matches: 16. This CDR3 is 18 amino acids long. CDR1 is SGHVS and CDR2 is FQNEAQ in the germline V gene. Here the CDR3 reads CASSRDVTSARSSYEQYF. CDR3 in DNA: TGTGCCAGCAGCCGAGATGTTACTAGCGCCCGTTCCTCCTACGAGCAGTACTTC. The variable domain in full, with the rest retrieved from reference TRBV7-8 and TRBJ2-7, is GAGVSQSPRYKVAKRGQDVALRCDPISGHVSLFWYQQALGQGPEFLTYFQNEAQLDKSGLPSDRFFAERPEGSVSTLKIQRTQQEDSAVYLCASSRDVTSARSSYEQYFGPGTRLTVT.

The chain links TRBV7-2 to TRBJ2-4; TRBD2 is a possible D gene (6 bases). V was cut by 6 bases and J by 0 bases, with 21 bases left in between. The CDR3 runs 18 residues. The germline V gene has CDR1 SGHTA and CDR2 FQGNSA. The CDR3 coding sequence is TGTGCCAGCAGAGGAGGGGCAGGAGAATTACTAGCCAAAAACATTCAGTACTTC. Its translation is CASRGGAGELLAKNIQYF.

The V and J genes are TRBV2 and TRBJ1-2, with TRBD1 matching 10 bases. Germline V gene lookup returns CDR1 SNHLY and CDR2 FYNNEI. CDR3 size: 14 residues. After removal of 8 bases from V and 4 bases from J, the junction contained 7 bases not matched to a gene. In DNA, the CDR3 is TGTGCCAGCTGCCGGGACAGGGGAATCTATGGCTACACCTTC. As protein: CASCRDRGIYGYTF.

As DNA, the CDR3 is TGTGCCAGCACCCCCATTGGCCGAGGAGCTTTCTTT. Protein product: CASTPIGRGAFF. The rearrangement uses TRBV27 and TRBJ1-1; D is unclear. CDR3 length: 12 residues. Germline V CDR1 and CDR2: MNHEY, SMNVEV (reference sequence). V was pared by 7 bases and J by 10 bases, with 16 bases between.

V gene TRBV30 combines with J gene TRBJ2-7; TRBD2 might be the D (5 bases). The CDR3 length is 18 residues. Germline-derived CDR1 and CDR2 are GTSNPN and SVGIG (reference sequence). V was clipped by 3 bases and J by 0 bases, with 24 bases between them. The CDR3: CAWRTSLDVSGSSYEQYF. CDR3 nucleotides: TGTGCCTGGAGGACCTCCCTTGATGTGAGCGGTAGCTCCTACGAGCAGTACTTC.

V usage is TRBV12-3 or TRBV12-4 and J usage is TRBJ2-2, with unresolved D. This CDR3 spans 12 amino acids. Trimming cost V 6 bases and J 4 bases, with 6 bases left between them. The CDR3 is CASSTATGELFF. In DNA form, the CDR3 reads TGTGCCAGCAGCACAGCCACCGGGGAGCTGTTTTTT.

The CDR3 DNA sequence: TGTGCCAGCAGCCCCGGGACATCCTATTCACCCCTCCACTTT. Protein product: CASSPGTSYSPLHF. The gene calls are TRBV2 and TRBJ1-6, with a tentative D call TRBD1 (6 bases). CDR3 length: 14 residues. The V gene's germline CDR1 is SNHLY and CDR2 FYNNEI. V was shortened by 6 bases and J by 8 bases, with 14 bases between the two germline ends.

The chain uses TRBV12-3 or TRBV12-4 and TRBJ2-1; weak D call: TRBD2 (5 bases). The V end was cut by 8 bases, the J end by 0 bases, with 8 bases between. This CDR3 region has 13 residues. For the CDR3, the DNA is TGTGCCAGCGGACTGGCCTCCTACAATGAGCAGTTCTTC. The encoded protein is CASGLASYNEQFF.

This clone has only a few counts. V gene TRBV12-1 combines with J gene TRBJ1-5; the table's TRBD1 call for D was not verified on the DNA. TRBV12-1 is a documented pseudogene. The CDR3 extends over 14 amino acids. The CDR3 DNA is TGTGCCAGCAGCTCCGGGACACGGGGCGAGCCCCAGCATTTT. Translated: CASSSGTRGEPQHF.

The rearrangement joins TRBV7-2 to TRBJ2-7; maybe TRBD2 (6 bases). V lost 1 base to trimming and J lost 6 bases, with 13 bases between them. Per germline, CDR1 SGHTA and CDR2 FQGNSA. The CDR3 runs 14 residues. The CDR3 loop is CASSLDVGRREQYF. The CDR3 DNA is TGTGCCAGCAGCTTAGATGTAGGGAGGCGCGAGCAGTACTTC.

The CDR3 here is CAWNGPGPGGEQYF. CDR3 DNA sequence: TGTGCCTGGAATGGACCGGGGCCGGGGGGGGAGCAGTACTTC. The chain uses TRBV30 and TRBJ2-7; 8 nucleotides match TRBD2. Germline CDR1 GTSNPN, CDR2 SVGIG (reference sequence). The CDR3 is 14 residues long. With V trimmed by 4 bases and J by 7 bases, 12 bases remained unmatched. The whole variable domain, remainder taken from reference TRBV30 and TRBJ2-7, is SQTIHQWPATLVQPVGSPLSLECTVEGTSNPNLYWYRQAAGRGLQLLFYSVGIGQISSEVPQNLSASRPQDRQFILSSKKLLLSDSGFYLCAWNGPGPGGEQYFGPGTRLTVT.

The V and J genes are TRBV5-1 and TRBJ2-1; 8 positions match TRBD1. V lost 4 bases to trimming and J lost 7 bases; unmatched junction nucleotides: 16. CDR3 length: 17 amino acids. CDR1 and CDR2 from the germline V gene are SGHRS and YFSETQ. CDR3 nucleotide sequence: TGCGCCAGCAGCCCTCGGGGCGGACAGGGCGCGGGGAATGAGCAGTTCTTC. It translates to CASSPRGGQGAGNEQFF.

This CDR3 is CASSPGLQETQYF. The CDR3 DNA sequence: TGTGCCAGCTCACCGGGACTCCAAGAGACCCAGTACTTC. This chain uses TRBV18 with TRBJ2-5, with a weak D call TRBD2 (6 bases). The CDR3 covers 13 residues. The germline gives CDR1 KGHSH, CDR2 LQKENI. V was cut by 3 bases and J by 1 base, with 6 bases left in between.

Comment on this clone: The junction differs from germline at one of its ends, possibly a read error. This chain uses TRBV7-7 with TRBJ2-7; perhaps TRBD2 as D (5 bases). Germline loops: CDR1 SSHAT, CDR2 FNYEAQ (reference sequence). The CDR3 spans 16 residues. The DNA of the CDR3 is TGTGCTAGCAGCTTAGCGCCGCGGGCAAGCTCCTACGAGCAGTACTTC. Translation: CASSLAPRASSYEQYF.

The rearrangement uses TRBV7-3 and TRBJ2-5, with 7 bases identical to TRBD2. Germline V gene sequence: CDR1 SGHTA, CDR2 FQGTGA. V gave up 2 bases and J gave up 4 bases; unmatched junction bases: 10. The CDR3 spans 16 residues. For the CDR3, the DNA is TGTGCCAGCAGCTTACTTGGGGGAGGGCCCGGAGAGACCCAGTACTTC. Translated: CASSLLGGGPGETQYF.

The count of this clone is one. This chain links TRBV5-1 with TRBJ2-3, with D possibly matching TRBD2 (6 bases). Germline V CDR1 and CDR2: SGHRS, YFSETQ. The CDR3 runs 17 residues. V was pared by 3 bases and J by 6 bases, with 23 bases between. CDR3 loop: CASSSSLSGGPLDTQYF. CDR3 in DNA: TGCGCCAGCAGCTCCTCGTTGTCAGGAGGGCCCCTGGATACGCAGTATTTT. Full variable domain (rest looked up from reference TRBV5-1 and TRBJ2-3): KAGVTQTPRYLIKTRGQQVTLSCSPISGHRSVSWYQQTPGQGLQFLFEYFSETQRNKGNFPGRFSGRQFSNSRSEMNVSTLELGDSALYLCASSSSLSGGPLDTQYFGPGTRLTVL.

The chain has TRBV6-6 and TRBJ2-3; unclear D gene. V was cut by 2 bases and J by 3 bases, with 15 bases left in between. This CDR3 comprises 16 residues. In germline, CDR1 is MNHNY, CDR2 SVGAGI (reference sequence). The CDR3, as DNA: TGTGCCAGCAGTTACGTACGCGCGGAGTGGACAGATACGCAGTATTTT. Protein sequence: CASSYVRAEWTDTQYF.

This clone has only a few counts. The chain has TRBV10-3 and TRBJ1-3; 8 bases agree with TRBD1. The V gene end was trimmed by 9 bases and the J gene end by 2 bases; junction bases not matched to a gene: 0. The CDR3 extends over 12 amino acids. Looked up from germline, CDR1 is ENHRY and CDR2 is SYGVKD. The CDR3 sequence is CAIQGAGNTIYF. In nucleotides, the CDR3 is TGTGCCATACAGGGGGCTGGAAACACCATATATTTT.

This chain links TRBV13 with TRBJ2-7, with 15 bases identical to TRBD2. After removal of 4 bases from V and 2 bases from J, the junction contained 9 bases not matched to a gene. The CDR3 spans 18 residues. The germline gives CDR1 PRHDT, CDR2 FYEKMQ (reference sequence). The CDR3 region is CASSSREGLAGGTYEQYF. CDR3 DNA sequence: TGTGCCAGCAGCTCGAGGGAGGGACTAGCGGGAGGCACCTACGAGCAGTACTTC.

This clone was seen more than once but under ten times. V gene TRBV6-2 or TRBV6-3 combines with J gene TRBJ1-5, with TRBD1 as a possible D gene (6 bases). Germline V gene sequence: CDR1 MNHEY, CDR2 SVGEGT. The CDR3 loop spans 15 amino acids. V dropped 0 bases and J dropped 3 bases, with 9 bases sitting between them. This CDR3 is CASSYSGGHNQPQHF. The CDR3 coding sequence is TGTGCCAGCAGTTACTCCGGGGGGCACAATCAGCCCCAGCATTTT.

The gene calls are TRBV28 and TRBJ2-7; TRBD1 agrees at 7 bases. In germline, CDR1 is MDHEN, CDR2 SYDVKM. V shed 8 bases, J shed 2 bases, and the junction held 6 bases outside the gene matches. This CDR3 has 13 residues. The CDR3 region is CASVQGDPYEQYF. CDR3 DNA sequence: TGTGCCAGCGTGCAGGGGGACCCCTACGAGCAGTACTTC.